The 24 T cell receptor beta chains reported below all come from one sample, sequenced in a study of T cell changes during pregnancy in multiple sclerosis. The repertoire was sequenced with immunoSEQ multiplex PCR; TCRdb's copy has only in-frame clones and lacks some. The sample shows approximately 51,000 clones, approximately 94% of them seen only once. This material consisted of CD4+ T cells from peripheral blood mononuclear cells, taken in the second trimester of pregnancy. Receptor source: a female donor with multiple sclerosis, enrolled in a pregnancy study.

The V gene is TRBV6-1, the J gene TRBJ2-5, with a weak D call TRBD1 (6 bases). Trimming stripped 6 bases from V and 4 bases from J, with 18 bases between. The germline V gene has CDR1 MNHNS and CDR2 SASEGT. The CDR3 has 15 amino acids. In nucleotides, the CDR3 is TGTGCCAGCAGAGGAGCAGGGGCTTCTGGAGAGACCCAGTACTTC. Encoded protein: CASRGAGASGETQYF.

This chain joins TRBV9 and TRBJ2-4; D remains unclear. Germline V gives CDR1 SGDLS, CDR2 YYNGEE. Trimming left V 0 bases short and J 5 bases short, with 6 bases between. The CDR3 loop spans 13 amino acids. The CDR3 sequence: CASSVELENIQYF. The CDR3 nucleotides are TGTGCCAGCAGCGTAGAGTTAGAAAACATTCAGTACTTC.

This chain uses TRBV7-2 with TRBJ2-1; TRBD2 matches at 13 bases. V dropped 6 bases and J dropped 9; count of bases not matched to a gene: 11. CDR3 length: 16 residues. The germline gives CDR1 SGHTA, CDR2 FQGNSA. The CDR3 is CASRPSGLAGHIEQFF. CDR3 coding DNA: TGTGCCAGCAGACCCTCGGGACTAGCGGGGCACATTGAGCAGTTCTTC.

For the CDR3, the DNA is TGCGCCAGCAGCCAAGGGAGAGAAGCGGGGGGGAACACAGATACGCAGTATTTT. The encoded protein is CASSQGREAGGNTDTQYF. The chain employs TRBV4-3 and TRBJ2-3; 10 nucleotides align to TRBD2. There are 18 residues in the CDR3. In germline, CDR1 is LGHNA, CDR2 YSLEER. Germline trimming cut 1 base from V and 2 bases from J; bases unmatched to any gene: 9.

This chain links TRBV27 with TRBJ2-7; 7 positions agree with TRBD1. In germline, CDR1 is MNHEY, CDR2 SMNVEV (reference sequence). The CDR3 loop spans 13 amino acids. V trimming: 5 bases; J trimming: 5 bases; junction bases outside the gene matches: 6. CDR3 amino acids: CASSNYRGHEQYF. CDR3 sequence (DNA): TGTGCCAGCAGTAACTACAGGGGCCACGAGCAGTACTTC.

The V and J genes are TRBV29-1 and TRBJ1-5, with D perhaps TRBD1 (6 bases). The CDR3 loop spans 15 amino acids. Deletions cut 4 bases from V and 0 bases from J, with 13 bases between. Germline values: CDR1 SQVTM, CDR2 ANQGSEA. In DNA, the CDR3 is TGCAGCGTTGGCCAGGGAGGGGGTAGCAATCAGCCCCAGCATTTT. This translates into CSVGQGGGSNQPQHF.

The V gene is TRBV7-2, the J gene TRBJ2-1, with D perhaps TRBD2 (5 bases). Germline loops: CDR1 SGHTA, CDR2 FQGNSA. The CDR3 consists of 12 residues. V gave up 5 bases and J gave up 8 bases, with 10 bases separating them. The CDR3 nucleotides are TGTGCCAGCAGCCGGGATTGGGATGAGCAGTTCTTC. Translation gives CASSRDWDEQFF.

The CDR3 protein is CASSPAVPGELFF. The CDR3 DNA is TGTGCCAGCAGCCCCGCGGTGCCCGGGGAGCTGTTTTTT. The chain employs TRBV7-9 and TRBJ2-2; unclear D gene. V was clipped by 5 bases and J by 6 bases, with 10 bases between them. Germline V gene data show CDR1 as SEHNR and CDR2 as FQNEAQ (reference sequence). This CDR3 spans 13 amino acids.

The chain employs TRBV2 and TRBJ1-6, with 7 bases matching TRBD1. The CDR3 runs to 16 residues. The V gene's germline CDR1 is SNHLY and CDR2 FYNNEI. J was trimmed by 0 bases and V by 5 bases; bases with no gene match: 4. For the CDR3, the DNA is TGTGCCAGCAGTTTGGGACAGAGCTCCTATAATTCACCCCTCCACTTT. Residues: CASSLGQSSYNSPLHF.

V gene TRBV6-5 combines with J gene TRBJ2-7; D might be TRBD2 (5 bases). V was trimmed by 2 bases and J by 2 bases, leaving 16 bases between them. The CDR3 is made up of 16 amino acids. Germline CDR1 is MNHEY and CDR2 is SVGAGI. Written as DNA, the CDR3 is TGTGCCAGCAGTTACCTCGAATTAGGACTGCCCTACGAGCAGTACTTC. Protein: CASSYLELGLPYEQYF.

This chain connects TRBV2 to TRBJ1-5; tentative D call: TRBD1 (6 bases). The V and J ends lost 7 bases and 0 bases respectively, with 7 bases between them. The germline gives CDR1 SNHLY, CDR2 FYNNEI. The CDR3 has 13 amino acids. The CDR3 loop reads CASKGDSNQPQHF. CDR3 nucleotides: TGTGCCAGCAAGGGGGATAGCAATCAGCCCCAGCATTTT. Using reference TRBV2 and TRBJ1-5 for the parts outside the CDR3, the full variable domain is EPEVTQTPSHQVTQMGQEVILRCVPISNHLYFYWYRQILGQKVEFLVSFYNNEISEKSEIFDDQFSVERPDGSNFTLKIRSTKLEDSAMYFCASKGDSNQPQHFGDGTRLSIL.

This chain links TRBV6-6 with TRBJ1-1, with D possibly being TRBD1 (5 bases). This CDR3 is 14 amino acids long. V was cut by 5 bases and J by 4 bases, with 14 bases left in between. Germline-derived CDR1 and CDR2 are MNHNY and SVGAGI (reference sequence). The CDR3 loop is CASSDQGVSTEAFF. CDR3 coding DNA: TGTGCCAGCAGTGACCAGGGCGTAAGCACTGAAGCTTTCTTT.

The chain recombines TRBV6-1 with TRBJ2-1, with D hard to call. The CDR3 loop spans 13 amino acids. Trimming stripped 5 bases from V and 4 bases from J, with 9 bases between. Germline-derived CDR1 and CDR2 are MNHNS and SASEGT. The CDR3 protein is CASSPGPYNEQFF. DNA for the CDR3: TGTGCCAGCAGTCCAGGCCCTTACAATGAGCAGTTCTTC.

This clone was seen a single time. This chain connects TRBV12-2 to TRBJ1-4. TRBV12-2 is given as a pseudogene. The CDR3 consists of 16 residues. CDR3 in DNA: TGTGCAAGTCGCTTGATTGTGGCGGGGAGTAATGAAAAACTGTTTTTT. Translated: CASRLIVAGSNEKLFF.

The chain links TRBV7-3 to TRBJ1-6; D gene uncertain. The V gene lost 2 bases and the J gene lost 4 bases, with 6 bases spanning the gap. The CDR3 length is 14 residues. CDR1 is SGHTA, CDR2 FQGTGA, per germline. The CDR3 spells CASSLGPYNSPLHF. CDR3 bases: TGTGCCAGCAGCTTAGGGCCGTATAATTCACCCCTCCACTTT.

J is TRBJ2-7 and V is TRBV12-5; a possible D gene is TRBD1 (6 bases). The CDR3 has 13 residues. Germline V gene data show CDR1 as LGHNT and CDR2 as FRNRAP. V lost 6 bases and J lost 2, with 11 bases in between. In nucleotides, the CDR3 is TGTGCTAGTGGGAAACAGGGAACCTACGAGCAGTACTTC. It codes for CASGKQGTYEQYF. The entire variable domain, with the rest obtained from reference TRBV12-5 and TRBJ2-7, is as follows: DARVTQTPRHKVTEMGQEVTMRCQPILGHNTVFWYRQTMMQGLELLAYFRNRAPLDDSGMPKDRFSAEMPDATLATLKIQPSEPRDSAVYFCASGKQGTYEQYFGPGTRLTVT.

V usage is TRBV7-9 and J usage is TRBJ1-5; 8 nucleotides align to TRBD1. Unmatched junction bases numbered 14, after V lost 5 bases and J lost 5 bases. The germline CDR1 and CDR2 sequences are SEHNR and FQNEAQ (reference sequence). This CDR3 spans 17 amino acids. CDR3 nucleotide sequence: TGTGCCAGCAGCCCGACAGGGGCGTCGGGTGTGGATCAGCCCCAGCATTTT. It is translated as CASSPTGASGVDQPQHF.

The chain employs TRBV29-1 and TRBJ2-5; 7 bases fit TRBD1. Germline CDR1 SQVTM, CDR2 ANQGSEA. V shed 6 bases and J 1 base; nucleotides not matched to a gene: 5. This CDR3 contains 13 residues. CDR3 in DNA: TGCAGCGTCGGACAGGCCCCCCAAGAGACCCAGTACTTC. It is translated as CSVGQAPQETQYF.

V usage is TRBV7-2 and J usage is TRBJ1-6; D unresolved. Trimming shortened V by 2 bases and J by 7 bases, and 9 bases separated the two germline ends. Germline loops: CDR1 SGHTA, CDR2 FQGNSA. This CDR3 comprises 14 residues. DNA for the CDR3: TGTGCCAGCAGCTTAAGGGAGAGCAATTCACCCCTCCACTTT. Its protein is CASSLRESNSPLHF. Full variable domain (missing parts from reference TRBV7-2 and TRBJ1-6): GAGVSQSPSNKVTEKGKDVELRCDPISGHTALYWYRQSLGQGLEFLIYFQGNSAPDKSGLPSDRFSAERTGGSVSTLTIQRTQQEDSAVYLCASSLRESNSPLHFGNGTRLTVT.

The chain carries TRBV18 and TRBJ2-1; D call uncertain. The CDR3 is 13 residues long. V lost 6 bases, J lost 12 bases, and 18 bases lay in between. Germline CDR1 and CDR2: KGHSH and LQKENI. As DNA, the CDR3 is TGTGCCAGCTCGCCGAGACTCCCTGAAGGGCAGTTCTTC. Translation gives CASSPRLPEGQFF.

This clone is a singleton in its sample. V and J are TRBV6-1 and TRBJ2-5, with D possibly being TRBD1 (5 bases). CDR1 and CDR2 from the germline V gene are MNHNS and SASEGT. This CDR3 has 14 amino acids. The V and J ends lost 0 bases and 5 bases respectively, with 10 bases between them. CDR3 region: CASSEAGAGETQYF. Written as DNA, the CDR3 is TGTGCCAGCAGTGAAGCTGGGGCCGGGGAGACCCAGTACTTC.

The genes are TRBV6-5 and TRBJ1-2; tentatively, D is TRBD1 (6 bases). CDR3 length equals 15 residues. Germline V CDR1 and CDR2: MNHEY, SVGAGI. Trimming shortened V by 0 bases and J by 4 bases, and 12 bases separated the two germline ends. CDR3 region: CASSYSQGHSYGYTF. As DNA, the CDR3 is TGTGCCAGCAGTTACTCCCAGGGGCACAGCTATGGCTACACCTTC.

In DNA, the CDR3 is TGTGCCAGCTCACCAGGGCAGGGGGCCCGGGAGACCCAGTACTTC. Its protein is CASSPGQGARETQYF. This sequence joins TRBV18 and TRBJ2-5; TRBD1 agrees at 8 bases. The CDR3 sequence is 15 residues long. Germline CDR1 KGHSH, CDR2 LQKENI. The V gene end was trimmed by 2 bases and the J gene end by 5 bases; junction bases not matched to a gene: 7.

This clone was recorded a few times. The gene calls are TRBV6-1 and TRBJ2-7; 16 bases align to TRBD2. Trimming at V came to 6 bases and at J to 2 bases, leaving 1 base not matched to a gene. The CDR3 length is 15 residues. Germline loops: CDR1 MNHNS, CDR2 SASEGT. For the CDR3, the DNA is TGTGCCAGCAGCGGGACTAGCGGGGGGGCCTACGAGCAGTACTTC. Residues: CASSGTSGGAYEQYF.